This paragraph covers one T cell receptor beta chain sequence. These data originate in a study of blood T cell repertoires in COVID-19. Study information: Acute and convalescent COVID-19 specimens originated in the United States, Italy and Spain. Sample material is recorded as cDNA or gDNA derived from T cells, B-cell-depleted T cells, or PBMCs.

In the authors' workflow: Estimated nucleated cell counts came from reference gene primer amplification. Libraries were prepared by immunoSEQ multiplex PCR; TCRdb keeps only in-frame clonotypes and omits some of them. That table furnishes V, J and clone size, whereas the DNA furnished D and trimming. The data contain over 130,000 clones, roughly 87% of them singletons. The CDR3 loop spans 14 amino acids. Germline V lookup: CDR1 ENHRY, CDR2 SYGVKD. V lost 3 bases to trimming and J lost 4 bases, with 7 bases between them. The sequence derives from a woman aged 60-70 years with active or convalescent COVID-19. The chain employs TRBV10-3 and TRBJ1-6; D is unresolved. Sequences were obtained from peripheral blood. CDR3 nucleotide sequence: TGTGCCATCAGTGAAAAGGAGTATAATTCACCCCTCCACTTT. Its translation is CAISEKEYNSPLHF.